The present T cell receptor (beta chain) was sequenced within a study of cytomegalovirus exposure and HLA in healthy donors. The CDR3 sequence is 14 residues long. CDR1 is SNHLY, CDR2 FYNNEI, per germline. Trimming stripped 8 bases from V and 2 bases from J, with 15 bases between. Primers for the PCR totalled 60 Vbeta and 13 Jbeta. Using immunoSEQ multiplex PCR, the repertoire was profiled, and TCRdb retains in-frame clones only, with some absent. Its listing shows about 130,000 clones. Study results and caveats: Follow-up analysis later connected one missense variant in DCLRE1C with trimming of TCR beta V- and J-genes. When presence/absence was analysed, sequencing depth was taken to be roughly uniform across donors. Apparent HLA restriction characterized most CMV-associated TCR beta chains in a later analysis.

On this clone itself: Its antigen is as yet unknown.

This TCR was recovered from a woman aged 60-75 years in good health and CMV-seronegative. J is TRBJ2-5 and V is TRBV2; TRBD2 might be the D (6 bases). Sequenced input: PBMCs. The CDR3 region is CASPGRGGQETQYF. CDR3 DNA sequence: TGTGCCAGCCCCGGTAGGGGAGGTCAAGAGACCCAGTACTTC.